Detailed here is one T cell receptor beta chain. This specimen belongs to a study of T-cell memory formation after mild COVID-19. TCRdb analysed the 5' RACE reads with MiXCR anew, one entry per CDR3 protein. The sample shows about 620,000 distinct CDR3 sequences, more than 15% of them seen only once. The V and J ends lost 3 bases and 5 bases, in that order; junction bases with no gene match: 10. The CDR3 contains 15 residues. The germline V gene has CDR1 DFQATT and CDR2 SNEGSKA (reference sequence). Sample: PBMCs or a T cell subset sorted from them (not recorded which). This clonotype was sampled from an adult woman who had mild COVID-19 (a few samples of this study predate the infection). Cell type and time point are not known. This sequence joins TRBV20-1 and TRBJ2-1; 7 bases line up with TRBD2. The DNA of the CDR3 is TGCAGTGCTAGTAGGGGAGCGGGACCTGACAATGAGCAGTTCTTC. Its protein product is CSASRGAGPDNEQFF.